This TCR beta chain emerged from a study of blood T cells in healthy people across ages. Findings of the study overall: Whereas aged donors had fewer naive CD4+ cells, long-lived donors had more of them and higher diversity. Diversity figures derived from one million T cells were judged to underestimate the true value.

Points on this clonotype: No antigen is known for it.

Germline-derived CDR1 and CDR2 are SGHNT and YYREEE (reference sequence). The CDR3 is 14 amino acids. V shed 3 bases, J shed 13 bases, and the junction held 11 bases outside the gene matches. The authors ran a second PCR of about 7 to 11 cycles using a sample-barcoded 5' primer and a J-beta primer mix. TCRdb called the 5' RACE reads again in MiXCR, with one record for every CDR3 protein. The repertoire consists of some 700,000 distinct CDR3 sequences, with roughly 44% occurring once and the leading ten covering 20% to 25%. The rearrangement uses TRBV5-4 and TRBJ2-1; 9 nucleotides align to TRBD1. This clonotype was obtained from a woman aged 60-75 years in good health. Sequencing used blood. The CDR3 protein is CASSSTGGFQTQFF. CDR3 coding DNA: TGTGCCAGCAGCTCCACAGGGGGCTTTCAGACCCAGTTCTTC.